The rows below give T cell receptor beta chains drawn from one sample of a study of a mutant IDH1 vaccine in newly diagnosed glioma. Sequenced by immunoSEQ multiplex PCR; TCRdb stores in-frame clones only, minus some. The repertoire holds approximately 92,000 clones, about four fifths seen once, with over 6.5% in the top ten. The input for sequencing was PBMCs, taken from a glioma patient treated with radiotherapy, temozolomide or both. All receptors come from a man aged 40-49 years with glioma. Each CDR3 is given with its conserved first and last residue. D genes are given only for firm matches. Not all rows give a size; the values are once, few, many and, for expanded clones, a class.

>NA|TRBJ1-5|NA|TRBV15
TGTGCCACCAGCAGAGAGCGACTTAGCAATCAGCCCCAGCATTTT
CATSRERLSNQPQHF
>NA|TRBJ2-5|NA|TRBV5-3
TGTGCCAGAAGCTTTGGGGACGAAAAAGAGACCCAGTACTTC
CARSFGDEKETQYF
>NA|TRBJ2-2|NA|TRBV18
TGTGCCAGCTCAGCGGGGACTAACACCGGGGAGCTGTTTTTT
CASSAGTNTGELFF
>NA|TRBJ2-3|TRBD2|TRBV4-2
TGTGCCAGCAGCCAAGGACCGGCCGGGACTAGCGCCAAAATTAGCACAGATACGCAGTATTTT
CASSQGPAGTSAKISTDTQYF
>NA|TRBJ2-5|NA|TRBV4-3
TGCGCCAGCAGCCAAGATACAAGGGGAGGAGAGACCCAGTACTTC
CASSQDTRGGETQYF
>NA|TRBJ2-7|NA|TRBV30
TGTGCCTGGAGTGCCACGGGACCGTCTAGGTACGAGCAGTACTTC
CAWSATGPSRYEQYF
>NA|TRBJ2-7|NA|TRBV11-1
TGTGCCAGCAGCTTAGACCCTTTGTTTGGCGAGCAGTACTTC
CASSLDPLFGEQYF
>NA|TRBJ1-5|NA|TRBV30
TGTGCCTGGAGTGATGGCAGCAATCAGCCCCAGCATTTT
CAWSDGSNQPQHF
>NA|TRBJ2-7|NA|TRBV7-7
TGTGCTAGCAGCTTAGATGCAGGCCCGCGCTACGAGCAGTACTTC
CASSLDAGPRYEQYF
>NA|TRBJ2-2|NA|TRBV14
TGTGCCAGCAGCCAAGAATTCCAGACACCCACCGGGGAGCTGTTTTTT
CASSQEFQTPTGELFF
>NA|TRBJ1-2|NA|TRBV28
TGTGCCAGCAGTGGGGGCACGCAATATGGCTACACCTTC
CASSGGTQYGYTF
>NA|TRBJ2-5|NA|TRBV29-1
TGCAGCGTTGAGTCAGGGGACGGGGAGACCCAGTACTTC
CSVESGDGETQYF
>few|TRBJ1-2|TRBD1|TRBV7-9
TGTGCCAGCAGCTCTAGAGGGGGCGTCGTCTATGGCTACACCTTC
CASSSRGGVVYGYTF
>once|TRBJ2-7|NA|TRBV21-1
TGTGCCAGCGAGGTCGGCGACAGGGAATGGAACGAGCAGTACTTC
CASEVGDREWNEQYF
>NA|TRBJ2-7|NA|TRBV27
TGTGCCAGCAGTTTATCCCGGGACGGTTACGAGCAGTACTTC
CASSLSRDGYEQYF
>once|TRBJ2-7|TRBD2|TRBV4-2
TGTGCCAGCAGCCTCGCGACTAGCGGGGTCCCCTACGAGCAGTACTTC
CASSLATSGVPYEQYF
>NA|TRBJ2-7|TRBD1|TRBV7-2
TGTGCCAGCAGCAGGGACAGGGTTCCGTACGAGCAGTACTTC
CASSRDRVPYEQYF